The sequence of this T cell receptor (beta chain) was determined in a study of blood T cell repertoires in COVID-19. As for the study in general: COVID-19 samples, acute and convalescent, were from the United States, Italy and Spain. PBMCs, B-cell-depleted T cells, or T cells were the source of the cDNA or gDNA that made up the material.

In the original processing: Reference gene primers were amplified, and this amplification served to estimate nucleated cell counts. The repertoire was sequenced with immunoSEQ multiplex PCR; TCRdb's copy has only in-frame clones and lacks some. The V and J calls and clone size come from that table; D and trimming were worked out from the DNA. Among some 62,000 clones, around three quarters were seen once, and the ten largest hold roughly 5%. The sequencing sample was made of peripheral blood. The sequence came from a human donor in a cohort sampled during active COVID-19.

This chain's CDR3 is CASSRQGDYGYTF. The CDR3 DNA is TGCGCCAGCAGTAGACAGGGTGACTATGGCTACACCTTC. The chain links TRBV10-2 to TRBJ1-2; 7 nucleotides line up with TRBD1. Germline V CDR1 and CDR2: WSHSY, SAAADI. J lost 3 bases, V lost 5 bases, and 3 bases had no gene match. This CDR3 has 13 residues.